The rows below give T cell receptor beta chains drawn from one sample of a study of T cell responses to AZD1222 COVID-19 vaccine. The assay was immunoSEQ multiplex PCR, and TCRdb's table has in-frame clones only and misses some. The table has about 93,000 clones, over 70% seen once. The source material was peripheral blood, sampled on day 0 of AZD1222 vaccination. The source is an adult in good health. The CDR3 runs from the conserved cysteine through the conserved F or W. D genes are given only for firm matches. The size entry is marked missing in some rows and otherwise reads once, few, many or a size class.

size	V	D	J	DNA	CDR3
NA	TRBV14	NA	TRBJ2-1	TGTGCCAGCGGGAACAATGAGCAGTTCTTC	CASGNNEQFF
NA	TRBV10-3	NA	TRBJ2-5	TGTGCCATCAGTGAGTCTGCTAGCAGTCAAGAGACCCAGTACTTC	CAISESASSQETQYF
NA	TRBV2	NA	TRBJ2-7	TGTGCCAGCAGTGGACAGTTGGCGCTTGCCGAGCAGTACTTC	CASSGQLALAEQYF
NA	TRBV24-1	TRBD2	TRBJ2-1	TGTGCCACCAGTGATGGGGTGCTAGCGGCTACCAATGAGCAGTTCTTC	CATSDGVLAATNEQFF
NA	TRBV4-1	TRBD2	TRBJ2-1	TGCGCCAGCAGCCAAGATTCCAGCGGGAGGGTCGGTGAGCAGTTCTTC	CASSQDSSGRVGEQFF
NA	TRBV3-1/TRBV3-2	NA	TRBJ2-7	TGTGCCAGCAGCCCGCAGGGGTTCTATGGCGAGCAGTACTTC	CASSPQGFYGEQYF
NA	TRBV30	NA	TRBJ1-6	TGTGCCTGGAGTTTACCTGAAAATAATTCACCCCTCCACTTT	CAWSLPENNSPLHF
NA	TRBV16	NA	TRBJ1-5	TGTGCCAGCAGCCAATGGTCGGGGGTTTTACGTTTCTCGCCCCAGCATTTT	CASSQWSGVLRFSPQHF
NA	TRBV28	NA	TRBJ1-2	TGTGCCAGCAGTTTGGGGCTCTATGGCTACACCTTC	CASSLGLYGYTF
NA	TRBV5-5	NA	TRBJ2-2	TGTGCCAGCAGCTTCTTGGATACCGGGGAGCTGTTTTTT	CASSFLDTGELFF
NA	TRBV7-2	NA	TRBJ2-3	TGTGCCAGCACCCCCGGGAGCACAGATACGCAGTATTTT	CASTPGSTDTQYF
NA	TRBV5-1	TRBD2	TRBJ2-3	TGCGCCAGCAGCTCAGCGGGAGGCTTGGCAGATACGCAGTATTTT	CASSSAGGLADTQYF
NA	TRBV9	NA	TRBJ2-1	TGTGCCAGCAGCGTGTCAGTATACAATGAGCAGTTCTTC	CASSVSVYNEQFF
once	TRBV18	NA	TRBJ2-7	TGTGCCAGCTCACCGACCGACTACGAGCAGTACTTC	CASSPTDYEQYF
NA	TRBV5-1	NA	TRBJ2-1	TGCGCCAGCAGCTTGGGACAGCAGGGCTACAATGAGCAGTTCTTC	CASSLGQQGYNEQFF
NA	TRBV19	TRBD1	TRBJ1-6	TGTGCCAGTAGTGTGACAGGGGGACGGAATAATTCACCCCTCCACTTT	CASSVTGGRNNSPLHF
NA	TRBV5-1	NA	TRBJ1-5	TGCGCCAGCAGCTTGGAGGGGGGTACTCAGCCCCAGCATTTT	CASSLEGGTQPQHF
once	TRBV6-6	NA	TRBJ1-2	TGTGCCAGCAGTTACTCGCTATCAGAGGGCTACACCTTC	CASSYSLSEGYTF
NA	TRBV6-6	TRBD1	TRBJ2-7	TGTGCCAGCAGTCTCCGTTCACCGGGACAGGGGTCCGACGAGCAGTACTTC	CASSLRSPGQGSDEQYF
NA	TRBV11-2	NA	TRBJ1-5	TGTGCCAGCAGCTTAGGACCCCCTAATCAGCCCCAGCATTTT	CASSLGPPNQPQHF
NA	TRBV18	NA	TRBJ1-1	TGTGCCAGCTCACCCCCCAACCCGGTCGCAAACACTGAAGCTTTCTTT	CASSPPNPVANTEAFF
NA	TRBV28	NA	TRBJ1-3	TGTGCCAGCAGTGTCCAGGGAGTGGGGTCTGGAAACACCATATATTTT	CASSVQGVGSGNTIYF
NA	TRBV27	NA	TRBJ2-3	TGTGCCAGCACCCTGGCGGGCACAGATACGCAGTATTTT	CASTLAGTDTQYF
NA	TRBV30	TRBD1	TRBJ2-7	TGTGCCTGGAGTGCCGGGACAGGAGTCTACGAGCAGTACTTC	CAWSAGTGVYEQYF
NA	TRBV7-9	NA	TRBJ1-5	TGTGCCAGCAGCTTAGGGGCGGGGTCTAAGGGAAATCAGCCCCAGCATTTT	CASSLGAGSKGNQPQHF
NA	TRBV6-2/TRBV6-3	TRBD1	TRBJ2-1	TGTGCCAGCAGTTACGGGACAGCCTACAATGAGCAGTTCTTC	CASSYGTAYNEQFF
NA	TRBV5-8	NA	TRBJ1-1	TGTGCCAGCAGCAAAACAGGGAACACTGAAGCTTTCTTT	CASSKTGNTEAFF
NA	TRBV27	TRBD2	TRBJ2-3	TGTGCCAGCAACTACCTAGCGGGAGCTGAAGATACGCAGTATTTT	CASNYLAGAEDTQYF
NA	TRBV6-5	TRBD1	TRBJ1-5	TGTGCCAGCAGTTCAACGGCACAGGGGGCGAATCAGCCCCAGCATTTT	CASSSTAQGANQPQHF
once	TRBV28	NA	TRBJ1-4	TGTGCGAGTTCTACGGGGGGGACTAATGAAAAACTGTTTTTT	CASSTGGTNEKLFF
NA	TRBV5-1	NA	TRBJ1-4	TGCGCCAGCAGCTTACAGGGCAACGAAAAACTGTTTTTT	CASSLQGNEKLFF
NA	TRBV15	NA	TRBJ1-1	TGTGCCACCAGCAGAGGCCGTTTGAACACTGAAGCTTTCTTT	CATSRGRLNTEAFF
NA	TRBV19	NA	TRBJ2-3	TGTGCCAGTCAAGTAACGGCGGGGGCCGTCGGCACAGATACGCAGTATTTT	CASQVTAGAVGTDTQYF
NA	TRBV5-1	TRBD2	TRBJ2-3	TGCGCCAGCAGCCCCTTGACTAGCGGGAGGGCCGCAGATACGCAGTATTTT	CASSPLTSGRAADTQYF
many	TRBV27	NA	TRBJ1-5	TGTGCCAGCGGGGAGCTTCCCCAGCATTTT	CASGELPQHF
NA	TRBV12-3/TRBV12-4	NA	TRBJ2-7	TGTGCCAGCAGTTTTTCGGGAGTCCACGAGCAGTACTTC	CASSFSGVHEQYF
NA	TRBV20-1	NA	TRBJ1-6	TGCAGTGCAAGTACCCGCGGGACTAGTGATTCACCCCTCCACTTT	CSASTRGTSDSPLHF
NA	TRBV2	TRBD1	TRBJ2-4	TGTGCCAGCAGTGGACAGGGGCTGAGGAACATTCAGTACTTC	CASSGQGLRNIQYF
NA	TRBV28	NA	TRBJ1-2	TGTGCCAGCAGTTTCGCGGGATCAAACTATGGCTACACCTTC	CASSFAGSNYGYTF
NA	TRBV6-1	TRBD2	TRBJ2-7	TGTGCCAGCAGTGAATGGAGGTCGGGTAGCGGGAGGCACGAGCAGTACTTC	CASSEWRSGSGRHEQYF
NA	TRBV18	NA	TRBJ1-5	TGTGCCAGCTCACCTGGGTCAGAAAATCAGCCCCAGCATTTT	CASSPGSENQPQHF
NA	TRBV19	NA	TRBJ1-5	TGTGCCAGTAGTATAGATCTGGAGCGCAATCAGCCCCAGCATTTT	CASSIDLERNQPQHF
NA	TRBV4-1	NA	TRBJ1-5	TGCGCCAGCAGCCAAGATCTAGGGATTCAGCCCCAGCATTTT	CASSQDLGIQPQHF
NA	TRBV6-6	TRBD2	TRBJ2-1	TGTGCCAGCAGTCGGACTAGCGGGAGCCCAAGCTCCTACAATGAGCAGTTCTTC	CASSRTSGSPSSYNEQFF
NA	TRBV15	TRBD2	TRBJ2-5	TGTGCCACCAGCAGTATCGGGCGGGGGGAAGAGACCCAGTACTTC	CATSSIGRGEETQYF
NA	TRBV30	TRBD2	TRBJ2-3	TGTGCCTGGACCGGACTAGCAGATACGCAGTATTTT	CAWTGLADTQYF
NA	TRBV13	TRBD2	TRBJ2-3	TGTGCCAGCAGCTTTAGGACTAGCGGGAGGCCCAGAGCAGATACGCAGTATTTT	CASSFRTSGRPRADTQYF
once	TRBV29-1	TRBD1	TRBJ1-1	TGCAGCGTGACAGGGTTCGACACTGAAGCTTTCTTT	CSVTGFDTEAFF
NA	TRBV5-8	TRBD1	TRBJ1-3	TGTGCCAGCAGCGTGACAGGGGGGCTCTCTGGAAACACCATATATTTT	CASSVTGGLSGNTIYF
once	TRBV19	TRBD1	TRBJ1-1	TGTGCCAGCGGGACAGGAGACATGAACACTGAAGCTTTCTTT	CASGTGDMNTEAFF
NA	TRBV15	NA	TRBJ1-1	TGTGCCACCAGCAGATCTTCCGGACACCTGAACACTGAAGCTTTCTTT	CATSRSSGHLNTEAFF
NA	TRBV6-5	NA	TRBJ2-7	TGTGCCAGCACTCAGACCGGGAAGAGCTACGAGCAGTACTTC	CASTQTGKSYEQYF
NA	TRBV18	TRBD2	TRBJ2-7	TGTGCCAGCTCACCCAATCCCAGCGGGAAGTCCTACGAGCAGTACTTC	CASSPNPSGKSYEQYF
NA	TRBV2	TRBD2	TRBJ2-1	TGTGCCAGCAGTGAAATTAGCGGGACATACAATGAGCAGTTCTTC	CASSEISGTYNEQFF
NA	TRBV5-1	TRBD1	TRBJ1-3	TGCGCCAGCAGCTCCACAGGGGACTCTGGAAACACCATATATTTT	CASSSTGDSGNTIYF
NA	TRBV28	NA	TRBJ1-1	TGTGCCAGCAGTTCCCTTGGGGGGGAAAGGGACACTGAAGCTTTCTTT	CASSSLGGERDTEAFF
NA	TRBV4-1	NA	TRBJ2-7	TGCGCCAGCAGAAGGTGGGAGGTACCCGGGGGTTACGAGCAGTACTTC	CASRRWEVPGGYEQYF